Listed here are 21 T cell receptor beta chains from one sample, sequenced in a study of OX40 agonist ivuxolimab in advanced cancers. Repertoires were generated with immunoSEQ multiplex PCR, while TCRdb's copy carries only in-frame clones and drops some. The sample has approximately 70,000 clones, around 90% seen once. The specimen comprised CD4+ or CD8+ T cells sorted from blood, sampled in a trial of the OX40 agonist ivuxolimab. The receptor source for this set is an adult with an advanced solid tumor such as melanoma, head and neck, liver or kidney cancer.

This clone was seen once. For the CDR3, the DNA is TGCAGCGTTGAGTCGGGGGCGCGAGGCTACACCTTC. Its translation is CSVESGARGYTF. V and J are TRBV29-1 and TRBJ1-2, with D perhaps TRBD1 (6 bases). This CDR3 region has 12 residues. CDR1 and CDR2 (germline): SQVTM, ANQGSEA. Trimming cost V 3 bases and J 8 bases, with 13 bases left between them.

The rearrangement joins TRBV5-8 to TRBJ1-1; TRBD1 agrees at 8 bases. V lost 0 bases to trimming and J lost 4 bases; unmatched junction nucleotides: 2. The CDR3 totals 14 residues. CDR1 is SGHTS and CDR2 is YDEGEE in the germline V gene. CDR3 sequence reads: CASSLGTGTTEAFF. The CDR3 region has the DNA TGTGCCAGCAGCTTGGGGACAGGGACCACTGAAGCTTTCTTT. The variable domain in full, completed from reference TRBV5-8 and TRBJ1-1, reads EAGVTQSPTHLIKTRGQQATLRCSPISGHTSVYWYQQALGLGLQFLLWYDEGEERNRGNFPPRFSGRQFPNYSSELNVNALELEDSALYLCASSLGTGTTEAFFGQGTRLTVV.

The CDR3 nucleotides are TGTGCCAGTTCCTTGGCAGCGGGGGCGGCCTACGAGCAGTACTTC. Translating it yields CASSLAAGAAYEQYF. This chain uses TRBV19 with TRBJ2-7; 8 bases line up with TRBD2. Trimming took 8 bases from V and 2 from J; bases not matched to a gene: 11. The CDR3 has 15 residues. Germline CDR1 and CDR2: LNHDA and SQIVND (reference sequence).

The chain uses TRBV15 and TRBJ2-1; 8 bases fit TRBD1. V dropped 6 bases and J dropped 2; count of bases not matched to a gene: 3. This CDR3 has 14 amino acids. CDR1 and CDR2 from the germline V gene are LNHNV and YYDKDF (reference sequence). The CDR3 DNA is TGTGCCACCAGTGACAGGGGAACCTACAATGAGCAGTTCTTC. It yields the protein CATSDRGTYNEQFF.

V usage is TRBV28 and J usage is TRBJ1-1; D unresolved. The CDR3 consists of 14 residues. Germline CDR1 MDHEN, CDR2 SYDVKM. V was trimmed by 8 bases and J by 4 bases, leaving 17 bases between them. This CDR3 reads CASDWATHRTEAFF. In DNA form, the CDR3 reads TGTGCCAGCGACTGGGCTACGCATCGCACTGAAGCTTTCTTT.

The chain recombines TRBV25-1 with TRBJ2-1; no clear D. The CDR3 has 13 amino acids. The germline gives CDR1 MGHDK, CDR2 SYGVNS. Trimming stripped 8 bases from V and 3 bases from J, with 11 bases between. The CDR3 protein is CASLKIGYNEQFF. CDR3 nucleotides: TGTGCCAGCCTCAAAATTGGCTACAATGAGCAGTTCTTC.

J is TRBJ2-1 and V is TRBV7-8, with 11 positions matching TRBD2. CDR1 and CDR2 (germline): SGHVS, FQNEAQ. Losses at the gene ends were 5 bases for V and 4 bases for J; bases not matched to a gene: 7. The CDR3 extends over 16 amino acids. CDR3 sequence (DNA): TGTGCCAGCAGCACCTCCGGGACTAGCGGATACAATGAGCAGTTCTTC. Protein product: CASSTSGTSGYNEQFF.

The gene calls are TRBV4-3 and TRBJ2-3; D possibly uses TRBD1 or TRBD2 (5 bases each). From germline, CDR1 is LGHNA and CDR2 YSLEER. V lost 0 bases and J 6 bases, leaving 16 bases between the germline ends. The CDR3 runs 16 residues. CDR3 sequence: CASSQDTRGSMDTQYF. The CDR3 DNA reads TGCGCCAGCAGCCAAGATACGAGGGGCTCCATGGATACGCAGTATTTT.

The V gene is TRBV10-3, the J gene TRBJ1-1; no firm D call. V lost 7 bases and J 0 bases, leaving 12 bases between the germline ends. CDR3 size: 14 residues. CDR1 is ENHRY, CDR2 SYGVKD, per germline. The CDR3 DNA sequence: TGTGCCATCAACTCGCACGGGATGAACACTGAAGCTTTCTTT. Its protein product is CAINSHGMNTEAFF.

This clone appeared a few times. The chain recombines TRBV19 with TRBJ1-1; D uncertain. The CDR3 spans 13 residues. V lost 3 bases and J 3 bases, leaving 8 bases between the germline ends. Germline V lookup: CDR1 LNHDA, CDR2 SQIVND (reference sequence). The CDR3 protein is CASSMVVDTEAFF. CDR3 nucleotide sequence: TGTGCCAGTAGTATGGTTGTTGACACTGAAGCTTTCTTT.

This chain links TRBV19 with TRBJ1-1; D possibly corresponds to TRBD1 (5 bases). Germline-derived CDR1 and CDR2 are LNHDA and SQIVND (reference sequence). This CDR3 is 13 amino acids long. Trimming stripped 7 bases from V and 5 bases from J, with 14 bases between. CDR3 bases: TGTGCCAGTATTTCGACAGATCCAACTGAAGCTTTCTTT. Translating it yields CASISTDPTEAFF.

The sample holds one count of this clone. V gene TRBV4-1 combines with J gene TRBJ2-2; no reliable D call. Germline CDR1 MGHRA, CDR2 YSYEKL. Between the trimmed V and J ends, which lost 8 bases and 3 bases, there was a span of 13 bases. The CDR3 is 14 amino acids. Here the CDR3 DNA reads TGCGCCAGCGGCTCAGTTATCTACACCGGGGAGCTGTTTTTT. As protein: CASGSVIYTGELFF.

The chain employs TRBV5-1 and TRBJ1-1; 8 bases are shared with TRBD1. There are 14 residues in the CDR3. V trimming: 3 bases; J trimming: 5 bases; junction bases outside the gene matches: 6. Germline V gene data show CDR1 as SGHRS and CDR2 as YFSETQ. DNA for the CDR3: TGCGCCAGCAGCTCTGGACAGGGAGGGACTGAAGCTTTCTTT. Its protein product is CASSSGQGGTEAFF.

The chain combines TRBV29-1 with TRBJ1-1; D unclear. Trimming took off 7 bases at V and 3 bases at J, with 21 bases between the two ends. Germline assignment: CDR1 SQVTM and CDR2 ANQGSEA. This CDR3 has 15 amino acids. The CDR3 DNA sequence: TGCAGCGCCTCCACATCAGAACTAGAGTACACTGAAGCTTTCTTT. Translation gives CSASTSELEYTEAFF.

CDR3 amino acids: CASSQDQGVGNTIYF. CDR3 bases: TGCGCCAGCAGCCAAGATCAAGGGGTAGGAAACACCATATATTTT. J is TRBJ1-3 and V is TRBV4-3, with D possibly matching TRBD1 (5 bases). V lost 0 bases and J lost 4, with 10 bases in between. The CDR3 spans 15 residues. The germline V gene has CDR1 LGHNA and CDR2 YSLEER.

This rearrangement joins TRBV10-3 to TRBJ1-5, with a possible D match to TRBD1 (5 bases). Germline lookup yields CDR1 ENHRY and CDR2 SYGVKD. Trimming removed 10 bases at V and 1 base at J, with 14 bases between. The CDR3 is 14 residues long. The CDR3 nucleotides read TGTGCCACGTTCAGTGGGACGAGCAATCAGCCCCAGCATTTT. Protein sequence: CATFSGTSNQPQHF.

V usage is TRBV19 and J usage is TRBJ2-1; 9 nucleotides agree with TRBD1. The V and J ends lost 5 bases and 9 bases, in that order; junction bases with no gene match: 5. This CDR3 is built from 13 residues. CDR1 is LNHDA, CDR2 SQIVND, per germline (reference sequence). The CDR3 sequence: CASSPTGGGEQFF. In DNA form, the CDR3 reads TGTGCCAGTAGTCCTACAGGGGGCGGTGAGCAGTTCTTC.

The chain links TRBV4-1 to TRBJ2-2, with D perhaps TRBD1 (6 bases). CDR1 and CDR2 from the germline V gene are MGHRA and YSYEKL. The CDR3 is made up of 16 amino acids. Trimming shortened V by 2 bases and J by 3 bases, and 13 bases separated the two germline ends. The CDR3 loop is CASSQHRVSDTGELFF. CDR3 sequence (DNA): TGCGCCAGCAGCCAACACAGGGTTTCGGACACCGGGGAGCTGTTTTTT.

This clone was detected only once. The chain links TRBV19 to TRBJ2-7; 10 bases map to TRBD1. V shed 8 bases, J shed 5 bases, and the junction held 6 bases outside the gene matches. Germline CDR1 is LNHDA and CDR2 is SQIVND (reference sequence). The CDR3 totals 13 residues. The CDR3 nucleotides are TGTGCCAGTGGGTTGACAGGGGGCAACGAGCAGTACTTC. Its translation is CASGLTGGNEQYF. The variable domain in full, with the rest retrieved from reference TRBV19 and TRBJ2-7, is DGGITQSPKYLFRKEGQNVTLSCEQNLNHDAMYWYRQDPGQGLRLIYYSQIVNDFQKGDIAEGYSVSREKKESFPLTVTSAQKNPTAFYLCASGLTGGNEQYFGPGTRLTVT.

This rearrangement joins TRBV5-6 to TRBJ2-2; D gene ambiguous. Trimming took off 0 bases at V and 3 bases at J, with 9 bases between the two ends. The CDR3 sequence is 15 residues long. The germline gives CDR1 SGHDT, CDR2 YYEEEE. In nucleotides, the CDR3 is TGTGCCAGCAGCTTGGCCCTAACTTACACCGGGGAGCTGTTTTTT. Translation gives CASSLALTYTGELFF.

The V call is TRBV5-4, the J call TRBJ1-2; unclear D gene. Trimming removed 0 bases at V and 4 bases at J, with 13 bases between. Looked up from germline, CDR1 is SGHNT and CDR2 is YYREEE (reference sequence). The CDR3 extends over 15 amino acids. CDR3 sequence reads: CASSLAPPPGYGYTF. The CDR3 DNA reads as TGTGCCAGCAGCTTGGCTCCCCCCCCGGGCTATGGCTACACCTTC.